This note documents a single T cell receptor beta chain sequence. Every TCR library drew on approximately 3.5 ug of total RNA. No DNA is given; TCRdb re-called the 5' RACE reads and lists each CDR3 protein once. The listing records about 160,000 distinct CDR3 sequences. The germline gives CDR1 SGHDN, CDR2 FVKESK. CDR3 length equals 15 residues. The data stem from a study of monozygotic twins with inflammatory bowel disease. The receptor comes from a human donor with ulcerative colitis or Crohn's disease, or a healthy co-twin of an affected twin (not recorded which). The sample taken for sequencing was blood. The chain employs TRBV14 and TRBJ2-3; TCRdb designates TRBD1, a call that cannot be tested without DNA. The CDR3 sequence is CARSLGGRTSDTQYF.